Below are 6 T cell receptor beta chains sequenced from a single sample in a study of blood T cell repertoires in COVID-19. Profiled with immunoSEQ multiplex PCR; TCRdb holds only in-frame clones, not every one. The repertoire has approximately 200,000 clones, around 85% of them found once; the top ten carry more than 3%. The sample consisted of peripheral blood. The receptors originated from a man aged 55 to 70 with acute or convalescent COVID-19.

The V gene is TRBV27, the J gene TRBJ1-1; D is perhaps TRBD1 (6 bases). The germline CDR1 and CDR2 sequences are MNHEY and SMNVEV (reference sequence). Trimming cost V 4 bases and J 8 bases, with 14 bases left between them. The CDR3 extends over 13 amino acids. The CDR3 reads CASSSQGRREAFF. The CDR3 DNA reads as TGTGCCAGCAGTTCACAGGGTCGTAGGGAAGCTTTCTTT.

The CDR3: CASRRSGSTYEQYF. Here the CDR3 DNA reads TGTGCCAGCAGGCGTAGCGGGTCCACCTACGAGCAGTACTTC. The chain links TRBV28 to TRBJ2-7; TRBD2 aligns across 7 bases. CDR3 size: 14 residues. The V gene end was trimmed by 6 bases and the J gene end by 2 bases; junction bases not matched to a gene: 7. Germline V CDR1 and CDR2: MDHEN, SYDVKM.

This chain links TRBV10-3 with TRBJ1-4, with 8 bases that match TRBD1. The germline V gene has CDR1 ENHRY and CDR2 SYGVKD. This CDR3 comprises 15 residues. The V segment lost 4 bases and the J segment 8 bases; nucleotides outside the gene matches: 9. Written as DNA, the CDR3 is TGTGCCATCAGTGCTATGGGACAGGCGGAGGAAAAACTGTTTTTT. It encodes CAISAMGQAEEKLFF.

The rearrangement uses TRBV5-1 and TRBJ2-7, with 8 nucleotides matching TRBD1. This CDR3 is 14 amino acids long. Trimming removed 2 bases from V and 7 bases from J; junction bases left unmatched: 8. Germline V gives CDR1 SGHRS, CDR2 YFSETQ. CDR3: CASSLPGQAREQYF. As DNA, the CDR3 is TGCGCCAGCAGCTTACCGGGACAGGCAAGGGAGCAGTACTTC.

This chain joins TRBV28 and TRBJ1-4, with D unresolved. Germline loops: CDR1 MDHEN, CDR2 SYDVKM. Deletions cut 4 bases from V and 4 bases from J, with 13 bases between. This CDR3 contains 15 residues. The CDR3 loop is CASSSHGGRNEKLFF. CDR3 in DNA: TGTGCCAGCAGTTCCCACGGCGGCCGTAATGAAAAACTGTTTTTT.

The V gene is TRBV7-8, the J gene TRBJ2-1, with 11 bases fitting TRBD2. V shed 2 bases and J 3 bases; nucleotides not matched to a gene: 3. The germline V gene has CDR1 SGHVS and CDR2 FQNEAQ. This CDR3 is built from 16 residues. CDR3 DNA: TGTGCCAGCAGCTTAAGACTAGCGGGGTACTACAATGAGCAGTTCTTC. It specifies CASSLRLAGYYNEQFF.